Here is one T cell receptor beta chain with its context. Assay used: immunoSEQ multiplex PCR; TCRdb lists only in-frame clones, some missing. The sample yields 110,000 to 150,000 clones, around 93% seen once. This record belongs to a study of T cell responses to AZD1222 COVID-19 vaccine. The CDR3 is made up of 13 amino acids. Germline V gene lookup returns CDR1 LNHDA and CDR2 SQIVND (reference sequence). V shed 7 bases and J 6 bases; nucleotides not matched to a gene: 6. Source: peripheral blood, taken on day 0 of AZD1222 vaccination. The gene calls are TRBV19 and TRBJ2-7; 10 bases fit TRBD1. The TCR comes from an adult in good health. CDR3 nucleotides: TGTGCCAGTAATACCGGGACAGGGGTCGAGCAGTACTTC. Protein: CASNTGTGVEQYF.